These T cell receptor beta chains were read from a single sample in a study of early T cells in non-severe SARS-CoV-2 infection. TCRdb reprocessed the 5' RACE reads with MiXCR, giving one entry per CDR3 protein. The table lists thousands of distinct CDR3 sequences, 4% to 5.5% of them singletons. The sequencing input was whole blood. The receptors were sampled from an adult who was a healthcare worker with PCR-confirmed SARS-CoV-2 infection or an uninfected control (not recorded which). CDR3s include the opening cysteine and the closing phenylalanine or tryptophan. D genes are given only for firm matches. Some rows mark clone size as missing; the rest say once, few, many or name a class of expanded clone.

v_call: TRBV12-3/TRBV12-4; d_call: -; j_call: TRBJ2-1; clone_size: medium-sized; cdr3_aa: CASRNHQSYNEQFF; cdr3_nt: TGTGCCAGCAGGAATCATCAAAGCTACAATGAGCAGTTCTTC
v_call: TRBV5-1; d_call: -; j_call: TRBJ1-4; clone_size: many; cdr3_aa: CASSFGEKLFF; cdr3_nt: TGCGCCAGCAGCTTCGGTGAAAAACTGTTTTTT
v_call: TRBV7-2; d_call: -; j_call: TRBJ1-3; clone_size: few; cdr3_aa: CASSLAGSENTIYF; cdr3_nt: TGTGCCAGCAGCTTAGCAGGATCTGAAAACACCATATATTTT
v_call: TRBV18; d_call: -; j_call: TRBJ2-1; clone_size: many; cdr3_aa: CASSPPGRRSYNEQFF; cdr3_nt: TGTGCCAGCTCACCGCCGGGACGCCGATCCTACAATGAGCAGTTCTTC
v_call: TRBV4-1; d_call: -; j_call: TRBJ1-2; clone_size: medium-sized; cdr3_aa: CASSQERRDPGDGYTF; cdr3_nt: TGCGCCAGCAGCCAAGAACGTCGGGATCCAGGAGACGGCTACACCTTC
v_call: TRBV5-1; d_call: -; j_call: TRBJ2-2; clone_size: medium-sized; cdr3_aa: CASSLVGTGNTGELFF; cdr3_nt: TGCGCCAGCAGCTTGGTGGGGACTGGGAACACCGGGGAGCTGTTTTTT
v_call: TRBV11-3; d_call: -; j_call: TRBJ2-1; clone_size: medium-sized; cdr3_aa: CASRQGLAVYNEQFF; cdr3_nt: TGTGCCAGCCGCCAAGGGTTAGCGGTGTACAATGAGCAGTTCTTC
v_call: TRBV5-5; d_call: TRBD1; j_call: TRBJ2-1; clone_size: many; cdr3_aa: CASSSTGIRNEQFF; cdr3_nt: TGTGCCAGCAGCTCGACAGGGATTAGGAATGAGCAGTTCTTC
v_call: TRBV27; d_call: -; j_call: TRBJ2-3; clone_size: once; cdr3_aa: CASSLEAAGDTQYF; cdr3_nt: TGTGCCAGCAGTTTGGAGGCCGCGGGAGATACGCAGTATTTT
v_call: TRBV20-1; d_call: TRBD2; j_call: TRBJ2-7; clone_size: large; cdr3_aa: CSARSLGTSSYEQYF; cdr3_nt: TGCAGTGCTAGGAGTCTCGGGACTAGCTCCTACGAGCAGTACTTC
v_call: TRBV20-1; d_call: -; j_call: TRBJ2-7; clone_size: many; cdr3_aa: CSARDPRVGDYEQYF; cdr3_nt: TGCAGTGCTAGAGATCCGAGGGTGGGGGACTACGAGCAGTACTTC
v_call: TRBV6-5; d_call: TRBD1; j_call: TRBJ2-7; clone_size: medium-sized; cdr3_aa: CASRRTGDYEQYF; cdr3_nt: TGTGCCAGCAGACGGACAGGGGATTACGAGCAGTACTTC
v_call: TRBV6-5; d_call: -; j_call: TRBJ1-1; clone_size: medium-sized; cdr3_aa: CASSYSRSGTEAFF; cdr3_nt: TGTGCCAGCAGTTACTCCAGGTCGGGCACTGAAGCTTTCTTT
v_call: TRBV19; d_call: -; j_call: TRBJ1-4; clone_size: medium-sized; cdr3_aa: CASRDGNEKLFF; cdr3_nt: TGTGCCAGTCGGGACGGCAATGAAAAACTGTTTTTT
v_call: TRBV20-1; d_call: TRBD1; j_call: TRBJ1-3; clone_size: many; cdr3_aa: CSAAGQGPQLSGNTIYF; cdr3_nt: TGCAGTGCCGCGGGACAGGGTCCCCAGTTGTCTGGAAACACCATATATTTT
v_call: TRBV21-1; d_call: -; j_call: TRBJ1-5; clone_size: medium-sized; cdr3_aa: CASSKGGFGSGNDPGGQPQHF; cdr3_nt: -
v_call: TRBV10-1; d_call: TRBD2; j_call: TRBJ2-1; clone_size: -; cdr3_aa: CASTTGGPYNEQFF; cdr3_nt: TGCGCCAGCACCACGGGAGGCCCCTACAATGAGCAGTTCTTC
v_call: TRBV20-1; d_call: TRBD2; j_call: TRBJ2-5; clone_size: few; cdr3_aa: CSARVPGLAGETQYF; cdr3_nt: TGCAGTGCTAGAGTCCCAGGACTAGCGGGAGAGACCCAGTACTTC
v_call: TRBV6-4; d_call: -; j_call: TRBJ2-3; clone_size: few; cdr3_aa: CASSDYPAATQYF; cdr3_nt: TGTGCCAGCAGTGATTACCCCGCCGCTACGCAGTATTTT
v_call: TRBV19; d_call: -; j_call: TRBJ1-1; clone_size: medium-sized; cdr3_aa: CASSLGSNTEAFF; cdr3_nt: TGTGCCAGTAGTCTGGGATCGAACACTGAAGCTTTCTTT
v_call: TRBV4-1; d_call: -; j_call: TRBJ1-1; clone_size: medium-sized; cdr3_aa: CASRGLLKNTEAFF; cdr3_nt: TGCGCCAGCAGGGGACTCCTAAAGAACACTGAAGCTTTCTTT
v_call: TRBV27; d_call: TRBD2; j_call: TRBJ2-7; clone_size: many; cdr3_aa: CASSLGGSNSYEQYF; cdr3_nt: TGTGCCAGCAGTTTAGGCGGGAGTAACTCCTACGAGCAGTACTTC
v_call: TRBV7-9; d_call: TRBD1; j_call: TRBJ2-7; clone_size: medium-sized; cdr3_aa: CASSSAIGRTGDPYEQYF; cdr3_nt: TGTGCCAGCAGCTCCGCAATTGGCAGGACAGGGGATCCGTACGAGCAGTACTTC
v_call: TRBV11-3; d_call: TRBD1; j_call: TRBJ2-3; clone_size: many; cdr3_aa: CASSPRQGATDTQYF; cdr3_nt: TGTGCCAGCAGCCCACGACAGGGTGCCACAGATACGCAGTATTTT
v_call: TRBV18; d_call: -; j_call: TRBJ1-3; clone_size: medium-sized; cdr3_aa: CASSPGHSGNTIYF; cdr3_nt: TGTGCCAGCTCACCGGGACACTCTGGAAACACCATATATTTT
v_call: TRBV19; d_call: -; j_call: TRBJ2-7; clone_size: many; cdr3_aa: CASSANQILGEQYF; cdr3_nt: TGTGCCAGTAGTGCCAATCAGATTCTGGGAGAGCAGTACTTC
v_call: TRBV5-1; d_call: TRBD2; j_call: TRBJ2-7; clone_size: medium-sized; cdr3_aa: CASSLSTGTSGRLSYEQYF; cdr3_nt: TGCGCCAGCAGCTTGAGTACCGGGACTAGCGGGAGACTCTCCTACGAGCAGTACTTC
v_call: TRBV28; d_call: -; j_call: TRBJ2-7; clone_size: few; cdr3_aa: CASSMVERPYEQYF; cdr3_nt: TGTGCCAGCAGTATGGTTGAACGACCCTACGAGCAGTACTTC
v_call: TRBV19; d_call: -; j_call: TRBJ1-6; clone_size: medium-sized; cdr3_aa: CASSRGGTRFSNSPLHF; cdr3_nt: TGTGCCAGTAGTAGAGGAGGGACCAGATTCTCCAATTCACCCCTCCACTTT
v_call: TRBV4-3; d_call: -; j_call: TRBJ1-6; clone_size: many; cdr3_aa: CASSQTGTLGSPLHF; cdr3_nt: TGCGCCAGCAGCCAGACCGGGACCCTCGGTTCACCCCTCCACTTT
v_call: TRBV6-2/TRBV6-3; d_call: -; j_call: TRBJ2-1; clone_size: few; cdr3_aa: CASSYVGSGLNEQFF; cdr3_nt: TGTGCCAGCAGTTACGTTGGTAGCGGCCTCAATGAGCAGTTCTTC
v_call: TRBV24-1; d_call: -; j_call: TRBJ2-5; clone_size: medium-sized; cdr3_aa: CATSDFQGNQETQYF; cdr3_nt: TGTGCCACCAGTGATTTTCAGGGGAATCAAGAGACCCAGTACTTC
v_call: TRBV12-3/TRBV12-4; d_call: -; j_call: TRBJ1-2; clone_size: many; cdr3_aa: CASSLSSAGPRLGYTF; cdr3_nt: TGTGCCAGCAGTTTAAGTTCGGCAGGGCCGAGGTTGGGCTACACCTTC
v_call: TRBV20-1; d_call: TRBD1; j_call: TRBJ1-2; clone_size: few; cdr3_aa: CRADLLRGGLF; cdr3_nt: TGCAGGGCAGACCTTCTCAGGGGGGGCCTCTTC
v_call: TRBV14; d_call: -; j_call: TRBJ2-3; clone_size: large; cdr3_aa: CASSQEHKVFGSPDTQYF; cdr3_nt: TGTGCCAGCAGCCAAGAGCACAAAGTCTTCGGGAGTCCAGATACGCAGTATTTT
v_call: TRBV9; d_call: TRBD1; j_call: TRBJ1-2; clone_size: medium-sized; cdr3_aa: CASSVQGAHGYTF; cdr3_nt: TGTGCCAGCAGTGTACAGGGGGCGCATGGCTACACCTTC
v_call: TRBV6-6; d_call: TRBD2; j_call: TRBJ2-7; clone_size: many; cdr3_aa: CASILSGGGPYEQYF; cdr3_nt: TGTGCCAGCATTCTAAGTGGGGGAGGGCCCTACGAGCAGTACTTC
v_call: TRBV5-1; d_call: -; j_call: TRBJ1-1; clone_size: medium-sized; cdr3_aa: CASSLELNTEAFF; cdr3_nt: TGCGCCAGCAGCTTGGAACTTAACACTGAAGCTTTCTTT
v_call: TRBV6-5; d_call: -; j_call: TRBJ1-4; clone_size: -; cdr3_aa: CASSYSRQRTNEKLFF; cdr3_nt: TGTGCCAGCAGTTACTCGAGGCAGAGGACTAATGAAAAACTGTTTTTT
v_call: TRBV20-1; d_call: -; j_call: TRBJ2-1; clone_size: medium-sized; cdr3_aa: CSASEASYNEQFF; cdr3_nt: TGCAGTGCTAGTGAGGCCTCCTACAATGAGCAGTTCTTC
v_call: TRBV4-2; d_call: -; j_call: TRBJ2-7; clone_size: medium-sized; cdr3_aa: CASSQDRGGGSYEQYF; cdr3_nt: TGTGCCAGCAGCCAAGATCGGGGAGGGGGCTCCTACGAGCAGTACTTC
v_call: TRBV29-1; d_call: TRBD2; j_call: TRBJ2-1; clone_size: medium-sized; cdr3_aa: CSAPKGLARLNEQFF; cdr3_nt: TGCAGCGCCCCCAAAGGACTAGCGCGACTCAATGAGCAGTTCTTC
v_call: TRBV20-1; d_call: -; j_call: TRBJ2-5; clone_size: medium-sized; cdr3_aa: CSAPRPGQETQYF; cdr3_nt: TGCAGTGCTCCCCGTCCCGGTCAAGAGACCCAGTACTTC
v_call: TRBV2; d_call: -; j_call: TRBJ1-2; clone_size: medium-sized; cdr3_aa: CASSERPNYGYTF; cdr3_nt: TGTGCCAGCAGTGAACGGCCCAACTATGGCTACACCTTC
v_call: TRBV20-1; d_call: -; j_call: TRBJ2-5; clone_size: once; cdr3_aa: CSASHGTGGLGETQYF; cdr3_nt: TGCAGTGCTTCTCATGGGACTGGCGGCCTTGGAGAGACCCAGTACTTC
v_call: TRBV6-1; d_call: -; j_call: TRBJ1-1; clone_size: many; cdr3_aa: CASSEIRGGTEAFF; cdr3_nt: TGTGCCAGCAGTGAAATCCGGGGGGGCACTGAAGCTTTCTTT
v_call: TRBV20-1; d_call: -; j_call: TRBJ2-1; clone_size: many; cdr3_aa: CSARRRSSYNEQFF; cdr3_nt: TGCAGTGCTAGAAGACGGAGCTCCTACAATGAGCAGTTCTTC
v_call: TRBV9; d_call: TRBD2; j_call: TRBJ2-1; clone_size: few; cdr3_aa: CASSGGLAGVNEQFF; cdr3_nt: TGTGCCAGCAGCGGGGGACTAGCGGGAGTCAATGAGCAGTTCTTC
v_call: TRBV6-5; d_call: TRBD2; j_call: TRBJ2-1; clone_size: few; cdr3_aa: CASSYLAGGNNEQFF; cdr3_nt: TGTGCCAGCAGTTACTTAGCGGGAGGGAACAATGAGCAGTTCTTC
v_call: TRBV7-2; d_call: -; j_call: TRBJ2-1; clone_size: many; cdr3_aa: CASSRTEDYNEQFF; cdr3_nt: TGTGCCAGCAGCCGGACCGAAGATTACAATGAGCAGTTCTTC
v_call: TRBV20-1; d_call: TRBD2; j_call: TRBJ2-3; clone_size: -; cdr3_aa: CSASGREGTDTQYF; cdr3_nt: TGCAGTGCTAGCGGGCGGGAGGGAACAGATACGCAGTATTTT